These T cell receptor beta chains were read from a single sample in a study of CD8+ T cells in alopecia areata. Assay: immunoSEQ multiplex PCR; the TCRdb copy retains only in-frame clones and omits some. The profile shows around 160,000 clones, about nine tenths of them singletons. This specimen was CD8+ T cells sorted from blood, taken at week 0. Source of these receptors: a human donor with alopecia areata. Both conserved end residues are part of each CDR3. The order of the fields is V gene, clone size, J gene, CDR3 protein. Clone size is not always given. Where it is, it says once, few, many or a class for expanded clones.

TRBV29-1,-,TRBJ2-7,CSVEDLGNEAYEQYF
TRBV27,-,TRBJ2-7,CASSLSSRGYEQYF
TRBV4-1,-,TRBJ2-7,CASSQELLAGFYEQYF
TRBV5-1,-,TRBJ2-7,CASSLSEPSYEQYF
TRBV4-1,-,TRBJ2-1,CASSQDPPSGSEYNEQFF
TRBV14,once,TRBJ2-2,CASSPSLTGELFF
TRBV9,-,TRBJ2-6,CASSVSGANVLTF
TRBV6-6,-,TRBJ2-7,CASIRGQSYEQYF
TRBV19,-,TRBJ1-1,CASSMEVLGSTEAFF
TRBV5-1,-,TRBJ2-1,CASSLGTSVLDEQFF
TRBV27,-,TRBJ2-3,CASSLQVPGQGARGTDTQYF
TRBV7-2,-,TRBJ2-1,CASSQDAELEQFF
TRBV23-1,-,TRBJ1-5,CASRIQGGSNQPQHF
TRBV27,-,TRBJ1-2,CASSSRQGPIGYGYTF
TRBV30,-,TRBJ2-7,CAWTGFSYEQYF
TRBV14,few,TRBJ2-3,CASSQGQTSTDTQYF
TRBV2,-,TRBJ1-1,CASGGQTEAFF